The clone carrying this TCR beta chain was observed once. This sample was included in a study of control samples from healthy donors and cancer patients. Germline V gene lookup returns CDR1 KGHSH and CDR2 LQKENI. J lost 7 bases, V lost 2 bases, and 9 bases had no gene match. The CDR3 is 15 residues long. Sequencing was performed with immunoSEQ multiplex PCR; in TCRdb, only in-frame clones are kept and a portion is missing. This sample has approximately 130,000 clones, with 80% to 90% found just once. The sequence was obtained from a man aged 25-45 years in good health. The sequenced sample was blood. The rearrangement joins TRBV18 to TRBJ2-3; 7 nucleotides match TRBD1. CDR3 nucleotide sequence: TGTGCCAGCTCACCAAGTGGGACAGCGATTCATACGCAGTATTTT. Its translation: CASSPSGTAIHTQYF.